Shown below are 11 T cell receptor beta chains from a single sample sequenced in a study of T cell repertoires in cytomegalovirus infection. TCRdb fed the reads into MiXCR, producing one record per CDR3 protein. This table has 200,000 to 250,000 distinct CDR3 sequences, roughly 22% appearing once. The sequenced material came from CD8+ T cells from PBMCs. The receptors derive from a human donor in good health (CMV status not recorded). Some clones in this sample may be carry-over from other donors' samples.

The J gene is TRBJ1-5, the V gene TRBV23-1; D is undetermined. TRBV23-1 is an ORF for which the function is uncertain. The V end was cut by 1 base, the J end by 2 bases, with 12 bases between. CDR3 length: 16 residues. The CDR3: CASSQFGPDGNQPQHF. DNA for the CDR3: TGCGCCAGCAGTCAATTTGGGCCGGACGGCAATCAGCCCCAGCATTTT.

This clonotype was observed a few times. V is TRBV19 and J is TRBJ2-7; D possibly corresponds to TRBD1 (6 bases). The CDR3 runs 17 residues. Trimming pared 6 bases from V and 2 bases from J, leaving 23 bases between. Germline V gives CDR1 LNHDA, CDR2 SQIVND (reference sequence). In DNA form, the CDR3 reads TGTGCCAGTAGCAATGGCCCCCTCCGGACAGAAGCCTACGAGCAGTACTTC. This sequence encodes CASSNGPLRTEAYEQYF. Supplemented by reference TRBV19 and TRBJ2-7, the full variable domain reads DGGITQSPKYLFRKEGQNVTLSCEQNLNHDAMYWYRQDPGQGLRLIYYSQIVNDFQKGDIAEGYSVSREKKESFPLTVTSAQKNPTAFYLCASSNGPLRTEAYEQYFGPGTRLTVT.

This rearrangement joins TRBV6-5 to TRBJ1-3, with a tentative D call TRBD1 (5 bases). V was clipped by 7 bases and J by 0 bases, with 28 bases between them. There are 20 residues in the CDR3. CDR1 is MNHEY, CDR2 SVGAGI, per germline. In nucleotides, the CDR3 is TGTGCCAGCAACATATGCACGGTGGGGGTTAGTCCGATCTCTGGAAACACCATATATTTT. Translated, it gives CASNICTVGVSPISGNTIYF.

This clonotype has more than one count but fewer than ten. This sequence joins TRBV6-6 and TRBJ2-3; 7 bases align to TRBD1. Germline V gene data show CDR1 as MNHNY and CDR2 as SVGAGI (reference sequence). The trim removed 10 bases at V and 2 bases at J, leaving 6 bases unmatched. The CDR3 covers 13 residues. CDR3 amino acids: CATWDRLTDTQYF. CDR3 coding DNA: TGTGCCACCTGGGACAGACTCACAGATACGCAGTATTTT.

This chain links TRBV11-2 with TRBJ2-1; D gene ambiguous. Germline CDR1 is SGHAT and CDR2 is FQNNGV. The CDR3 length is 15 residues. Between the trimmed V and J ends, which lost 0 bases and 3 bases, there was a span of 9 bases. Written as DNA, the CDR3 is TGTGCCAGCAGCTTAGATAGACTGATCTACAATGAGCAGTTCTTC. Protein sequence: CASSLDRLIYNEQFF.

Comments on this clonotype: One junction end does not reproduce the germline sequence, and a read error may be involved. The chain uses TRBV18 and TRBJ2-3, with D uncertain. From germline, CDR1 is KGHSH and CDR2 LQKENI. This CDR3 region has 13 residues. CDR3 coding DNA: TGTGCCAGCTCTCCACATGTAACAGATACGCAGTATTTT. Translation: CASSPHVTDTQYF.

At least ten counts were recorded for this clonotype. V gene TRBV12-3 or TRBV12-4 combines with J gene TRBJ2-1; no firm D call. CDR3 length: 14 residues. V lost 5 bases and J lost 2, with 10 bases in between. The CDR3 DNA is TGTGCCAGCAGTGCCGACGGTACCTACAATGAGCAGTTCTTC. This sequence encodes CASSADGTYNEQFF.

Note on this clonotype: Compared with germline, one end of the junction differs, possibly owing to a read error. The CDR3, as DNA: TGTGCCAGCAGTATAGCGGGGACTGAGCAGTTCTTC. Its translation is CASSIAGTEQFF. This chain connects TRBV12-3 or TRBV12-4 to TRBJ2-1; TRBD2 matches at 8 bases. This CDR3 contains 12 residues.

This chain uses TRBV20-1 with TRBJ2-3; maybe TRBD2 (5 bases). V was clipped by 1 base and J by 7 bases, with 12 bases between them. Germline V gene sequence: CDR1 DFQATT, CDR2 SNEGSKA (reference sequence). CDR3 length: 13 residues. The CDR3 bases are TGCAGTGCTAGAGCCTCACTAGAGCATACGCAGTATTTT. The encoded protein is CSARASLEHTQYF.

The J gene is TRBJ1-1, the V gene TRBV28, with D unclear. This CDR3 contains 14 residues. The ends were cut back, 10 bases at V and 0 bases at J, with 15 bases in the middle. Per germline, CDR1 MDHEN and CDR2 SYDVKM. The CDR3 loop is CATRVRVLNTEAFF. The CDR3 coding sequence is TGTGCCACCCGTGTACGGGTACTGAACACTGAAGCTTTCTTT.

The CDR3 here is CASSRSEAAGYEQYF. The CDR3 DNA sequence: TGTGCCAGCAGTCGTTCGGAAGCGGCGGGGTACGAGCAGTACTTC. The rearrangement links TRBV2 to TRBJ2-7; perhaps TRBD2 as D (6 bases). CDR1 is SNHLY and CDR2 is FYNNEI in the germline V gene. The CDR3 runs to 15 residues. Trimming removed 5 bases from V and 4 bases from J, with 18 bases in between.